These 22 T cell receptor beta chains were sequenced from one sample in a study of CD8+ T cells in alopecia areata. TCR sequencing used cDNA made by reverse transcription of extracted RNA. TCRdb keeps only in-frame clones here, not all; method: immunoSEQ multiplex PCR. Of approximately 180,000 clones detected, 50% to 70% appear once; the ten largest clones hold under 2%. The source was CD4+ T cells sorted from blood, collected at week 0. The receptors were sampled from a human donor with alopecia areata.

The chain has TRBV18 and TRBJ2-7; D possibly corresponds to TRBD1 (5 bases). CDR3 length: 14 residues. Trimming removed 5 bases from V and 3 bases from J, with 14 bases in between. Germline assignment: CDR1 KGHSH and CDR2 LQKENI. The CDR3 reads CASSEQGQFYEQYF. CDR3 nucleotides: TGTGCCAGCTCAGAGCAGGGTCAATTCTACGAGCAGTACTTC. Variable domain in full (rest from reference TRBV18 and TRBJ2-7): NAGVMQNPRHLVRRRGQEARLRCSPMKGHSHVYWYRQLPEEGLKFMVYLQKENIIDESGMPKERFSAEFPKEGPSILRIQQVVRGDSAAYFCASSEQGQFYEQYFGPGTRLTVT.

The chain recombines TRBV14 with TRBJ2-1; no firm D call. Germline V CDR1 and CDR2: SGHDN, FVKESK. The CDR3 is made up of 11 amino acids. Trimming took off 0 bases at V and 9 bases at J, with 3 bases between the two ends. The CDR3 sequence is CASSQEGEQFF. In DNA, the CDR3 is TGTGCCAGCAGCCAAGAGGGTGAGCAGTTCTTC.

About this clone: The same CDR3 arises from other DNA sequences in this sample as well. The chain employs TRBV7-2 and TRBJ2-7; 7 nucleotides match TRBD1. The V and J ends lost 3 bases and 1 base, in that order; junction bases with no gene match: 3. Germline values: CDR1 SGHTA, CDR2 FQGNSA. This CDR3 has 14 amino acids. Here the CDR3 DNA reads TGTGCCAGCAGCTTGGGGACAGCGTCCTACGAGCAGTACTTC. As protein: CASSLGTASYEQYF.

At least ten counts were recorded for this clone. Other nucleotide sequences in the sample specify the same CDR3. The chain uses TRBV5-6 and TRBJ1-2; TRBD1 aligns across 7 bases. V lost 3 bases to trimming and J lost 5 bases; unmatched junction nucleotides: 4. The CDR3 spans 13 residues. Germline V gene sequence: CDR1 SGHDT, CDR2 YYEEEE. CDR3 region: CASSYGTEYGYTF. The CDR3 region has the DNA TGTGCCAGCAGCTACGGGACAGAGTATGGCTACACCTTC.

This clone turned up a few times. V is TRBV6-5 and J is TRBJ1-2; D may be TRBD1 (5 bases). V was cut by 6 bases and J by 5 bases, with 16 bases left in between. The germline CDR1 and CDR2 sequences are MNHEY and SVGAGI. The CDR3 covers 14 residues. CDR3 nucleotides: TGTGCCAGCAGGAGTTCCGGGGCATTTTATGGCTACACCTTC. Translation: CASRSSGAFYGYTF.

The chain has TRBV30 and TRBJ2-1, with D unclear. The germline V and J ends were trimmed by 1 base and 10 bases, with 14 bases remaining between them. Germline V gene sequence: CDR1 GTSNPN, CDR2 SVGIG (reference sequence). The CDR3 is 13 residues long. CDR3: CAWSETALVEQFF. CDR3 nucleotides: TGTGCCTGGAGTGAAACAGCCTTAGTAGAGCAGTTCTTC.

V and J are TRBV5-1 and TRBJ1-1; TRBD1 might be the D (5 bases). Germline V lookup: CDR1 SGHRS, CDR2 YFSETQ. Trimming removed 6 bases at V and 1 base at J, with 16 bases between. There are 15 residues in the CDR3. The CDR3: CASTTLAGGNTEAFF. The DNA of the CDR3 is TGCGCCAGCACGACCCTCGCGGGGGGGAACACTGAAGCTTTCTTT.

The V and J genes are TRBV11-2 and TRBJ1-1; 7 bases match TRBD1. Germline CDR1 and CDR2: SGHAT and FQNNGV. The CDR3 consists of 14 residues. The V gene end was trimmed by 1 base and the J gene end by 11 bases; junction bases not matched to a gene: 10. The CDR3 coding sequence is TGTGCCAGCAGCTTAGCCGCTACAGGGGTGGACGCTTTCTTT. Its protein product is CASSLAATGVDAFF.

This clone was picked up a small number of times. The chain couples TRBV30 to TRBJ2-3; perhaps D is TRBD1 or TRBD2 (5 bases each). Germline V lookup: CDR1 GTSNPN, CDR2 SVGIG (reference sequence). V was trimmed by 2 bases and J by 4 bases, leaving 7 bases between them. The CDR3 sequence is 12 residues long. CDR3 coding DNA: TGTGCCTGGAGTTGGGGACCAGATACGCAGTATTTT. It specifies CAWSWGPDTQYF.

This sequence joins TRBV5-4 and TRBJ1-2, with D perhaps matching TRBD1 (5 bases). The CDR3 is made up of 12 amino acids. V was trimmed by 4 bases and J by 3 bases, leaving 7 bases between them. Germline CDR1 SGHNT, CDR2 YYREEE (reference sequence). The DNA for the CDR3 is TGTGCCAGCAGCACGACAGACTATGGCTACACCTTC. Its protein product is CASSTTDYGYTF.

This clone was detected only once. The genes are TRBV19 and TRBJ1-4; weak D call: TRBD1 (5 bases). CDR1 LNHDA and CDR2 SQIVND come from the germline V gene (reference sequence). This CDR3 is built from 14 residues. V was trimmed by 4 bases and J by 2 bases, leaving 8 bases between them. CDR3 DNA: TGTGCCAGTAGTACTAGACAGACTAATGAAAAACTGTTTTTT. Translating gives CASSTRQTNEKLFF.

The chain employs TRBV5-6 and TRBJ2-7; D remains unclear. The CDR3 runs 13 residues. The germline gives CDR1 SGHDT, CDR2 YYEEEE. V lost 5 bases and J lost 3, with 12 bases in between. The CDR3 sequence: CASSKVTDYEQYF. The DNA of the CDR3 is TGTGCCAGCAGTAAAGTTACGGACTACGAGCAGTACTTC. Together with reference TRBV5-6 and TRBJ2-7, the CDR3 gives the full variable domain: DAGVTQSPTHLIKTRGQQVTLRCSPKSGHDTVSWYQQALGQGPQFIFQYYEEEERQRGNFPDRFSGHQFPNYSSELNVNALLLGDSALYLCASSKVTDYEQYFGPGTRLTVT.

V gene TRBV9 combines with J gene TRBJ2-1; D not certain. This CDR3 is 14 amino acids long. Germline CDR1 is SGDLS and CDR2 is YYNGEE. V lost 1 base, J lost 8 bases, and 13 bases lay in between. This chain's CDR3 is CASSVFLGSHEQFF. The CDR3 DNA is TGTGCCAGCAGCGTATTCCTAGGTAGCCATGAGCAGTTCTTC.

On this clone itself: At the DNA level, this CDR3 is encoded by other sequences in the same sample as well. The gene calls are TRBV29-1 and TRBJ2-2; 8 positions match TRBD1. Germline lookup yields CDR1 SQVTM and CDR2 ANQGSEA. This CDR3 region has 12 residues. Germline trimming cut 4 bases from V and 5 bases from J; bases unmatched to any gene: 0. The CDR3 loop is CSVGTGTGELFF. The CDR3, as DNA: TGCAGCGTTGGGACAGGGACCGGGGAGCTGTTTTTT.

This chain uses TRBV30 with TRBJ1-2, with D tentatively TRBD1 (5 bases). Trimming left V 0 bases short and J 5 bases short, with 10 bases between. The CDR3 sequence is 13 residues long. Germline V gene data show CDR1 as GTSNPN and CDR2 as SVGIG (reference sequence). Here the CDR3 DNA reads TGTGCCTGGAGTGTACTAGGACATTATGGCTACACCTTC. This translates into CAWSVLGHYGYTF.

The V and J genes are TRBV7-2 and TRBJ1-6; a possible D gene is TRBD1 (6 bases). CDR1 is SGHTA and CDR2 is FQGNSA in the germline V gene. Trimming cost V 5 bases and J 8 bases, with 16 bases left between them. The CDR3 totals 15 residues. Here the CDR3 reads CASSVTGSRDSPLHF. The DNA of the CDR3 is TGTGCCAGCAGCGTAACAGGGTCTAGGGATTCACCCCTCCACTTT.

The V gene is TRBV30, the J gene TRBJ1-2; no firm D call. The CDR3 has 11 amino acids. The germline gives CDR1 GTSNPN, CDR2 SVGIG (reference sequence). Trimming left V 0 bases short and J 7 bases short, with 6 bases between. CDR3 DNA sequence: TGTGCCTGGAGTGTACCGGGTGGCTACACCTTC. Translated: CAWSVPGGYTF.

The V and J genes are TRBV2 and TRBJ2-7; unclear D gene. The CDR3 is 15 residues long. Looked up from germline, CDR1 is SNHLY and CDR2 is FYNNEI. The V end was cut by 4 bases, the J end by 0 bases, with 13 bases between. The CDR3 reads CASSVRAGDSYEQYF. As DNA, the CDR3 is TGTGCCAGCAGTGTTCGGGCAGGCGACTCCTACGAGCAGTACTTC. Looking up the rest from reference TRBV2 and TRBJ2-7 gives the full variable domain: EPEVTQTPSHQVTQMGQEVILRCVPISNHLYFYWYRQILGQKVEFLVSFYNNEISEKSEIFDDQFSVERPDGSNFTLKIRSTKLEDSAMYFCASSVRAGDSYEQYFGPGTRLTVT.

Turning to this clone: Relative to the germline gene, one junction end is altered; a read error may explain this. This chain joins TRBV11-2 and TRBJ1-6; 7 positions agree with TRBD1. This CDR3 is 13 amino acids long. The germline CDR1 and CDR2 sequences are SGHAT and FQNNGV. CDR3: CASSLGGPQPLHF. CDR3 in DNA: TGTGCCAGCAGTTTAGGGGGCCCTCAACCCCTCCACTTT.

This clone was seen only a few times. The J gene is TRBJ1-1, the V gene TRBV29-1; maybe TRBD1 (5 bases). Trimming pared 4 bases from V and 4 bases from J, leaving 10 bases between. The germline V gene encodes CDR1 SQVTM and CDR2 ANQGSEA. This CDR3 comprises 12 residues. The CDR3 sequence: CSVVGRGTEAFF. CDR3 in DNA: TGCAGCGTTGTCGGAAGGGGCACTGAAGCTTTCTTT.

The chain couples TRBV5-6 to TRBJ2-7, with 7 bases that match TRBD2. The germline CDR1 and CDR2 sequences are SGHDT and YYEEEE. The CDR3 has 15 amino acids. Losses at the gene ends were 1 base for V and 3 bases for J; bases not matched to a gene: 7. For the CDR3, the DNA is TGTGCCAGCAGCTTGAATCCTAGCGGAAACTACGAGCAGTACTTC. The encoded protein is CASSLNPSGNYEQYF.

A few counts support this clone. The CDR3 coding sequence is TGTGCCTGGAGTGCCCGACAGGGCGAGGCTTTCTTT. Its translation is CAWSARQGEAFF. The rearrangement joins TRBV30 to TRBJ1-1; 7 bases agree with TRBD1. The CDR3 is made up of 12 amino acids. Germline-derived CDR1 and CDR2 are GTSNPN and SVGIG (reference sequence). Trimming cost V 1 base and J 11 bases; bases outside gene matches: 7.